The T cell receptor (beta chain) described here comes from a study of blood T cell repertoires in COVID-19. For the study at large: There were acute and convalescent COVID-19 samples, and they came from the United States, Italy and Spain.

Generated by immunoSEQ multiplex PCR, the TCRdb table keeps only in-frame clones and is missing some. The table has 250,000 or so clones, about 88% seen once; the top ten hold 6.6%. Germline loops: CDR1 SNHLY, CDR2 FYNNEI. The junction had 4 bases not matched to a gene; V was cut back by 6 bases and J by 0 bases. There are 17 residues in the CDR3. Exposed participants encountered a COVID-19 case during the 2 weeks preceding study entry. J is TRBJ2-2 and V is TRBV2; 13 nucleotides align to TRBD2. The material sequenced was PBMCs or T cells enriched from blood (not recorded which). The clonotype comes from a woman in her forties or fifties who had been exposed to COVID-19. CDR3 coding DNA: TGTGCCAGCAGCCGGACTAGCGGGGGAGCGAACACCGGGGAGCTGTTTTTT. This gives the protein CASSRTSGGANTGELFF.